These 14 T cell receptor beta chains were sequenced from one sample in a study of T cells in Graves' hyperthyroidism and ophthalmopathy. Amplification targeted TCR beta CDR3 regions from RNA transcripts. During a first-round RT-PCR of the TCR CDR3, the HTBI primer set was used. Via MiXCR, TCRdb re-called the multiplex PCR reads, giving one row per CDR3 protein. The sample has 85,000 to 110,000 distinct CDR3 sequences, 40% to 50% seen once. Sequenced input: blood. These receptors were taken from a man aged 40-49 years with Graves' hyperthyroidism.

V and J are TRBV27 and TRBJ1-2; D remains unclear. This CDR3 comprises 14 residues. Trimming left V 6 bases short and J 2 bases short, with 13 bases between. The germline gives CDR1 MNHEY, CDR2 SMNVEV (reference sequence). The CDR3 loop reads CASRGPGLNYGYTF. In DNA form, the CDR3 reads TGTGCCAGCAGGGGCCCGGGCTTGAACTATGGCTACACCTTC.

Notes on this clonotype: This is likely a read error, given that the CDR3 carries no conserved phenylalanine or tryptophan at its end. No DNA is shown, since the ends of the CDR3 on it are uncertain; the CDR3 is the one TCRdb lists. The chain recombines TRBV29-1 with TRBJ1-1. The CDR3 extends over 13 residues, inclusive of both ends. Germline assignment: CDR1 SQVTM and CDR2 ANQGSEA. The CDR3 reads CSVVTDMNTEASS.

This clonotype was observed at least ten times. The DNA of the CDR3 is TGTGCCAGCTTAAGGCAGGGGATCTACAATGAGCAGTTCTTC. Translating gives CASLRQGIYNEQFF. The rearrangement uses TRBV2 and TRBJ2-1, with a weak D call TRBD1 (6 bases). The ends were cut back, 8 bases at V and 3 bases at J, with 14 bases in the middle. Germline V lookup: CDR1 SNHLY, CDR2 FYNNEI. This CDR3 is 14 amino acids long.

About this clonotype itself: A single base separates this from a much larger clone, so it may be a read error. The DNA of the CDR3 is TGTGCCAGCAGCGTCAATGCAGGGGATCAGCCCCAGCATTTT. Translation gives CASSVNAGDQPQHF. V gene TRBV6-1 combines with J gene TRBJ1-5, with D possibly matching TRBD1 (6 bases). Between the trimmed V and J ends, which lost 6 bases and 5 bases, there was a span of 14 bases. In germline, CDR1 is MNHNS, CDR2 SASEGT. CDR3 size: 14 residues.

This clonotype was observed many times. The rearrangement joins TRBV7-3 to TRBJ2-1; D is perhaps TRBD2 (5 bases). Looked up from germline, CDR1 is SGHTA and CDR2 is FQGTGA. The CDR3 covers 11 residues. Between the trimmed V and J ends, which lost 5 bases and 9 bases, there was a span of 8 bases. In nucleotides, the CDR3 is TGTGCCAGCAGCCTTGGAGGTGAGCAGTTCTTC. This codes for CASSLGGEQFF.

This clonotype has ten or more counts. The chain is built from TRBV19 and TRBJ1-6, with D maybe TRBD1 (6 bases). Trimming stripped 3 bases from V and 5 bases from J, with 11 bases between. Germline V CDR1 and CDR2: LNHDA, SQIVND (reference sequence). This CDR3 spans 15 amino acids. This chain's CDR3 is CASSIARGNNSPLHF. For the CDR3, the DNA is TGTGCCAGTAGTATTGCCAGGGGCAATAATTCACCCCTCCACTTT.

V gene TRBV20-1 combines with J gene TRBJ2-3; TRBD2 aligns across 10 bases. The V gene's germline CDR1 is DFQATT and CDR2 SNEGSKA (reference sequence). This CDR3 has 16 residues. V trimming: 3 bases; J trimming: 11 bases; junction bases outside the gene matches: 17. CDR3 nucleotides: TGCAGTGCTAGCACTCTAGCGGGAGAGCTATACAATGAGCAGTATTTT. Protein product: CSASTLAGELYNEQYF.

Comments on this clonotype: With a much larger clone just one base away, this may be a read error. The chain uses TRBV4-3 and TRBJ2-1; tentative D call: TRBD2 (5 bases). The CDR3 loop spans 16 amino acids. Germline CDR1 is LGHNA and CDR2 is YSLEER. V gave up 0 bases and J gave up 7 bases, with 16 bases separating them. As DNA, the CDR3 is TGCGCCAGCAGCCAAGATGGTACGGGAAGGATTAATGAGCAGTTCTTC. Amino acid sequence: CASSQDGTGRINEQFF.

The V gene is TRBV10-2, the J gene TRBJ2-3; 11 bases agree with TRBD2. The V gene's germline CDR1 is WSHSY and CDR2 SAAADI. V lost 7 bases and J lost 4; bases outside the gene matches: 16. The CDR3 length is 18 residues. The CDR3 DNA reads as TGCGCCAGCACCCCCGTCGGGGTAGCGGGAGGGATCGCAGATACGCAGTATTTT. Translated, it gives CASTPVGVAGGIADTQYF.

Regarding this clonotype: This clone may be a read error of a much larger clone one base away. The chain employs TRBV2 and TRBJ2-7; TRBD1 matches 7 bases. Unmatched junction bases numbered 7, after V lost 6 bases and J lost 2 bases. The germline V gene encodes CDR1 SNHLY and CDR2 FYNNEI. The CDR3 runs 14 residues. CDR3 nucleotide sequence: TGTGCCAGCAGGGGACAGACCCTAACCTACGAGCAGTACTTC. It yields the protein CASRGQTLTYEQYF.

Of note for this clonotype: Just one base apart from a much larger clone, this may be a read error. The chain joins TRBV12-3 or TRBV12-4 to TRBJ1-2, with TRBD1 matching 7 bases. The CDR3 contains 15 residues. The V segment lost 0 bases and the J segment 5 bases; nucleotides outside the gene matches: 6. The CDR3 DNA reads as TGTGCCAGCAGTTTAGCAGGGGGCCAGGCTTATGGCTACACCTTC. As protein: CASSLAGGQAYGYTF.

This clonotype was observed at least ten times. V is TRBV5-1 and J is TRBJ1-3, with D perhaps TRBD1 (5 bases). V lost 3 bases and J 0 bases, leaving 13 bases between the germline ends. From germline, CDR1 is SGHRS and CDR2 YFSETQ. The CDR3 totals 16 residues. The CDR3 reads CASSSAGTASGNTIYF. The CDR3 DNA is TGCGCCAGCAGCTCAGCAGGGACGGCCTCTGGAAACACCATATATTTT.

This clonotype was recorded once. With a much larger clone just one base away, this may be a read error. V gene TRBV4-3 combines with J gene TRBJ2-5; D uncertain. CDR3 size: 15 residues. Germline-derived CDR1 and CDR2 are LGHNA and YSLEER. Trimming removed 4 bases at V and 7 bases at J, with 19 bases between. Here the CDR3 reads CASSLDKTVGATQYF. CDR3 nucleotide sequence: TGCGCCAGCAGCCTAGATAAAACAGTGGGCGCGACCCAGTACTTC.

As to this clonotype: This may come from a read error, since a much larger clone is one base off. No conserved phenylalanine or tryptophan ends this CDR3, so it is likely a read error. This chain joins TRBV6-1 and TRBJ1-1, with D possibly being TRBD1 (6 bases). The CDR3 has 15 amino acids. In germline, CDR1 is MNHNS, CDR2 SASEGT. Trimming removed 8 bases at V and 1 base at J, with 17 bases between. CDR3 nucleotide sequence: TGTGCCAGCGGGGATCCGGGGGCGACGAACACTGAAGCTTTCTGT. This sequence encodes CASGDPGATNTEAFC.